The 27 T cell receptor beta chains presented below share a single source sample, sequenced in a study of regulatory T cells in long-lasting Graves disease. Library construction for TCR beta used iRepertoire HTBI primers and Arm-PCR of CDR3 regions. From the multiplex PCR reads, TCRdb called clonotypes with MiXCR, one entry per CDR3 protein. Among 700,000 or so distinct CDR3 sequences listed, 30% were seen once. Time point: persistent/refractory GD, antithyroid drugs over 5 years with positive TRAb. From PBMCs, RNA was extracted and then used to make the TCR library. This sample comprised peripheral blood mononuclear cells (PBMCs), obtained when the disease was refractory, from a patient treated with antithyroid drugs. The receptor set was obtained from a female donor with Graves disease.

V and J are TRBV20-1 and TRBJ1-4; weak D call: TRBD1 (5 bases). V dropped 8 bases and J dropped 13 bases, with 17 bases sitting between them. Germline V gives CDR1 DFQATT, CDR2 SNEGSKA (reference sequence). The CDR3 length is 11 residues. In nucleotides, the CDR3 is TGCAGTACCTATGATCAGGGCGGACTGTTTTTT. It yields the protein CSTYDQGGLFF.

This clonotype was counted many times. The J gene is TRBJ2-7, the V gene TRBV20-1; no clear D. This CDR3 comprises 12 residues. Deletions cut 4 bases from V and 4 bases from J, with 11 bases between. The germline V gene has CDR1 DFQATT and CDR2 SNEGSKA (reference sequence). CDR3 coding DNA: TGCAGTGCTATGGGTGCCGATTACGAGCAGTACTTC. Its protein product is CSAMGADYEQYF.

This clonotype showed up just a few times. The chain is built from TRBV5-6 and TRBJ2-2; D unclear. Germline V gene sequence: CDR1 SGHDT, CDR2 YYEEEE. V was shortened by 1 base and J by 1 base, with 5 bases between the two germline ends. The CDR3 runs to 14 residues. Here the CDR3 DNA reads TGTGCCAGCAGCTTGACGATGAACACCGGGGAGCTGTTTTTT. This codes for CASSLTMNTGELFF.

Turning to this clonotype: A much more abundant neighbour one base away suggests this may be a read error. The gene calls are TRBV7-6 and TRBJ2-7, with 13 nucleotides matching TRBD2. Germline trimming cut 6 bases from V and 0 bases from J; bases unmatched to any gene: 5. CDR1 is SGHVS, CDR2 FNYEAQ, per germline. The CDR3 extends over 16 amino acids. Here the CDR3 reads CASSFRTSGSSYEQYF. Written as DNA, the CDR3 is TGTGCCAGCAGTTTTCGGACTAGCGGGAGCTCCTACGAGCAGTACTTC.

This clonotype was counted a few times. The chain links TRBV12-3 or TRBV12-4 to TRBJ2-2, with 10 bases fitting TRBD2. The CDR3 runs 17 residues. J lost 1 base, V lost 4 bases, and 6 bases had no gene match. The CDR3 here is CASSSPAGGLNTGELFF. The CDR3 bases are TGTGCCAGCAGTTCCCCAGCGGGAGGGCTGAACACCGGGGAGCTGTTTTTT.

This clonotype was found a few times. The J gene is TRBJ1-1, the V gene TRBV12-3 or TRBV12-4, with TRBD1 as a possible D gene (5 bases). Trimming pared 1 base from V and 4 bases from J, leaving 13 bases between. The CDR3 totals 15 residues. CDR3 coding DNA: TGTGCCAGCAGTTTAGGTGGGGCCGGGTTCACTGAAGCTTTCTTT. Amino acid sequence: CASSLGGAGFTEAFF.

Remarks on this clonotype: This may arise from a read error, as a much more abundant clone is one base away. The chain has TRBV2 and TRBJ2-5, with D perhaps matching TRBD2 (7 bases). Germline V gene data show CDR1 as SNHLY and CDR2 as FYNNEI. This CDR3 has 15 residues. CDR3 bases: TGTGCCGGCAGTGGGGGGCGGGGGCCCCAAGAGACCCAGTACTTC. This translates into CAGSGGRGPQETQYF.

The V call is TRBV5-4, the J call TRBJ2-1; D tentatively fits TRBD1 or TRBD2 (5 bases each). The V gene lost 4 bases and the J gene lost 4 bases, with 12 bases spanning the gap. The germline CDR1 and CDR2 sequences are SGHNT and YYREEE (reference sequence). The CDR3 runs to 14 residues. CDR3: CASSPRDGYNEQFF. CDR3 nucleotides: TGTGCCAGCAGCCCCCGGGACGGTTACAATGAGCAGTTCTTC.

The gene calls are TRBV30 and TRBJ1-5; D is unclear. This CDR3 is built from 15 residues. V lost 2 bases and J 2 bases, leaving 13 bases between the germline ends. Germline CDR1 GTSNPN, CDR2 SVGIG (reference sequence). The CDR3 nucleotides read TGTGCCTGGAGTCTCTCCGCGGTGGGCAATCAGCCCCAGCATTTT. Translating gives CAWSLSAVGNQPQHF.

This sequence joins TRBV7-9 and TRBJ2-5; no clear D gene. The V gene's germline CDR1 is SEHNR and CDR2 FQNEAQ (reference sequence). Trimming cost V 5 bases and J 1 base, with 5 bases left between them. The CDR3 covers 12 residues. CDR3 bases: TGTGCCAGCAGCGCGATCCAAGAGACCCAGTACTTC. This translates into CASSAIQETQYF.

CDR3 coding DNA: TGTGCCAGCAGTGAAGAGGGAGGGGGGGGAATCACCGGGGAGCTGTTTTTT. Its protein product is CASSEEGGGGITGELFF. This chain joins TRBV6-1 and TRBJ2-2, with D possibly matching TRBD2 (7 bases). CDR3 length: 17 residues. Trimming pared 1 base from V and 4 bases from J, leaving 16 bases between. Germline CDR1 MNHNS, CDR2 SASEGT.

This chain joins TRBV3-1 and TRBJ1-1; the match to TRBD1 covers 7 bases. Germline V gives CDR1 LGHDT, CDR2 YNNKEL (reference sequence). The CDR3 is 13 amino acids. With 6 bases clipped from V and 7 bases from J, the junction kept 8 bases outside the gene matches. The CDR3 here is CASSQTGINEAFF. The CDR3 bases are TGTGCCAGCAGTCAGACAGGGATTAATGAAGCTTTCTTT.

This clonotype came up once. This likely came from a read error, as a far larger clone is one base away. The rearrangement links TRBV7-2 to TRBJ2-5; possible D gene TRBD1, 6 bases. CDR1 is SGHTA, CDR2 FQGNSA, per germline. The CDR3 has 13 amino acids. With 0 bases removed from V and 4 bases from J, the gap between germline ends came to 6 bases. This CDR3 reads CASSLATGETQYF. CDR3 bases: TGTGCCAGCAGCTTAGCGACAGGAGAGACCCAGTACTTC.

The table lists this clonotype with many counts. This chain joins TRBV28 and TRBJ2-5; D remains unclear. Per germline, CDR1 MDHEN and CDR2 SYDVKM. The ends were cut back, 2 bases at V and 5 bases at J, with 9 bases in the middle. This CDR3 is built from 13 residues. As DNA, the CDR3 is TGTGCCAGCAGTTTAACGGGTTGGGAGACCCAGTACTTC. Translated: CASSLTGWETQYF.

This clonotype was counted a single time. This chain links TRBV29-1 with TRBJ1-2, with D maybe TRBD1 (5 bases). Trimming stripped 0 bases from V and 5 bases from J, with 13 bases between. This CDR3 is built from 14 residues. CDR1 is SQVTM, CDR2 ANQGSEA, per germline. The CDR3 region is CSVEDPRGAYGYTF. The CDR3 region has the DNA TGCAGCGTTGAAGATCCCCGCGGGGCTTATGGCTACACCTTC.

The rearrangement links TRBV19 to TRBJ1-5; D is unresolved. V lost 3 bases and J lost 4, with 13 bases in between. This CDR3 contains 15 residues. Germline V CDR1 and CDR2: LNHDA, SQIVND (reference sequence). CDR3 sequence (DNA): TGTGCCAGTAGTATTAGGCATAACGGTAATCAGCCCCAGCATTTT. It is translated as CASSIRHNGNQPQHF.

There are many counts of this clonotype. J is TRBJ1-4 and V is TRBV12-3 or TRBV12-4; D gene ambiguous. Trimming stripped 3 bases from V and 7 bases from J, with 12 bases between. The CDR3 is made up of 14 amino acids. The CDR3 region is CASSLITAGEKLFF. The CDR3 region has the DNA TGTGCCAGCAGTTTGATAACCGCCGGTGAAAAACTGTTTTTT.

A note on this clonotype: This may stem from a read error, because a much larger clone lies one nucleotide away. The J gene is TRBJ1-4, the V gene TRBV28, with 7 bases fitting TRBD1. The CDR3 extends over 16 amino acids. Germline CDR1 and CDR2: MDHEN and SYDVKM. CDR3 amino acids: CASSPLTGATSEKLFF. The CDR3 DNA reads TGTGCCAGCAGTCCCCTTACAGGGGCGACTAGTGAAAAACTGTTTTTT.

This clonotype was counted at least ten times. This CDR3 reads CASSLSGRGQGYGYTF. DNA for the CDR3: TGTGCCAGCAGTTTATCCGGGAGGGGACAGGGGTATGGCTACACCTTC. The chain couples TRBV27 to TRBJ1-2; TRBD1 matches 10 bases. The CDR3 spans 16 residues. V dropped 0 bases and J dropped 5; count of bases not matched to a gene: 6. The V gene's germline CDR1 is MNHEY and CDR2 SMNVEV (reference sequence).

This clonotype occurred a few times. The chain joins TRBV5-1 to TRBJ1-2; perhaps TRBD1 as D (6 bases). V dropped 5 bases and J dropped 3 bases, with 14 bases sitting between them. This CDR3 contains 14 residues. CDR1 and CDR2 (germline): SGHRS, YFSETQ. CDR3 sequence: CASSSSGGDYGYTF. As DNA, the CDR3 is TGCGCCAGCAGTTCCTCTGGGGGCGACTATGGCTACACCTTC.

This chain uses TRBV2 with TRBJ2-5; perhaps TRBD2 as D (5 bases). The CDR3 length is 13 residues. Germline CDR1 SNHLY, CDR2 FYNNEI. V lost 1 base and J 7 bases, leaving 10 bases between the germline ends. CDR3 coding DNA: TGTGCCAGCAGTGAAGGGGTCGGAGGGACCCAGTACTTC. Amino acids: CASSEGVGGTQYF. The whole variable domain, filled in from reference TRBV2 and TRBJ2-5, reads EPEVTQTPSHQVTQMGQEVILRCVPISNHLYFYWYRQILGQKVEFLVSFYNNEISEKSEIFDDQFSVERPDGSNFTLKIRSTKLEDSAMYFCASSEGVGGTQYFGPGTRLLVL.

This clonotype has a handful of counts. This sequence joins TRBV6-1 and TRBJ1-2, with D possibly matching TRBD1 (5 bases). The germline gives CDR1 MNHNS, CDR2 SASEGT. V was shortened by 8 bases and J by 3 bases, with 13 bases between the two germline ends. The CDR3 spans 13 residues. The chain's CDR3 is CASRLDRDYGYTF. The CDR3, as DNA: TGTGCCAGCCGCCTAGACAGAGACTATGGCTACACCTTC.

A few counts support this clonotype. This chain connects TRBV3-1 to TRBJ2-5; D is possibly TRBD2 (5 bases). The V gene lost 0 bases and the J gene lost 2 bases, with 7 bases spanning the gap. CDR1 and CDR2 from the germline V gene are LGHDT and YNNKEL (reference sequence). The CDR3 has 14 residues. CDR3 DNA sequence: TGTGCCAGCAGCCAAGACTCGGGACAAGAGACCCAGTACTTC. This gives the protein CASSQDSGQETQYF.

The chain is built from TRBV19 and TRBJ1-5, with D possibly matching TRBD1 (5 bases). The germline V gene encodes CDR1 LNHDA and CDR2 SQIVND (reference sequence). The CDR3 runs 15 residues. The V end lost 3 bases, the J end lost 3 bases, and 12 bases lay between the germline ends. CDR3: CASSMGGWNNQPQHF. CDR3 nucleotide sequence: TGTGCCAGTAGTATGGGGGGATGGAACAATCAGCCCCAGCATTTT.

This clonotype was found many times. This chain links TRBV6-1 with TRBJ2-5, with D hard to call. V was shortened by 7 bases and J by 5 bases, with 8 bases between the two germline ends. Germline CDR1 and CDR2: MNHNS and SASEGT. The CDR3 sequence is 11 residues long. The CDR3 sequence is CASNDWETQYF. The CDR3 DNA reads TGTGCCAGCAATGACTGGGAGACCCAGTACTTC.

This clonotype has just a few counts. The V call is TRBV11-1, the J call TRBJ2-7; 9 positions agree with TRBD1. Trimming took 5 bases from V and 2 from J; bases not matched to a gene: 4. The CDR3 spans 14 residues. Germline CDR1 reads SGHAT; CDR2 reads FQDESV (reference sequence). The CDR3, as DNA: TGTGCCAGCAGCCCGGACAGGGGTACCTACGAGCAGTACTTC. Protein sequence: CASSPDRGTYEQYF.

The chain carries TRBV6-5 and TRBJ1-6; no clear D. Germline loops: CDR1 MNHEY, CDR2 SVGAGI. The CDR3 has 16 amino acids. V lost 2 bases and J lost 0, with 8 bases in between. The CDR3 DNA sequence: TGTGCCAGCAGTTACGACGATAGCTCCTATAATTCACCCCTCCACTTT. Residues: CASSYDDSSYNSPLHF.